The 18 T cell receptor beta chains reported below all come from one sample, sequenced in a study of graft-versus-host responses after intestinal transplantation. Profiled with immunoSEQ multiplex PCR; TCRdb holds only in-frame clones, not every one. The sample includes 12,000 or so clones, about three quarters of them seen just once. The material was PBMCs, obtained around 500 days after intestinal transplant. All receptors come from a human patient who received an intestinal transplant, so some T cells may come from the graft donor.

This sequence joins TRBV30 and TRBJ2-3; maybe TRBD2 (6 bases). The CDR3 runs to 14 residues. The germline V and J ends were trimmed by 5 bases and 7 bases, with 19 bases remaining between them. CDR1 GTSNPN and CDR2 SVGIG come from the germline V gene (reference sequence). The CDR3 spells CAWDPPGEGYTQYF. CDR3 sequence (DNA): TGTGCCTGGGACCCCCCGGGAGAAGGGTATACGCAGTATTTT.

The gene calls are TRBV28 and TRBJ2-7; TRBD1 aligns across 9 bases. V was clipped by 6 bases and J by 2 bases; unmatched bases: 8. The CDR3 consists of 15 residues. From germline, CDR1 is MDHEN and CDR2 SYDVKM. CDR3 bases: TGTGCCAGCAGGGGAACAGGGGGCGTCGCCTACGAGCAGTACTTC. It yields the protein CASRGTGGVAYEQYF. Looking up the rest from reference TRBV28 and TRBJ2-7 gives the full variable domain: DVKVTQSSRYLVKRTGEKVFLECVQDMDHENMFWYRQDPGLGLRLIYFSYDVKMKEKGDIPEGYSVSREKKERFSLILESASTNQTSMYLCASRGTGGVAYEQYFGPGTRLTVT.

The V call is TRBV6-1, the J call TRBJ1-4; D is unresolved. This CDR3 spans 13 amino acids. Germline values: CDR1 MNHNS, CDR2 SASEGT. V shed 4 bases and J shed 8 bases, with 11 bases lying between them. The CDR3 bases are TGTGCCAGCAGTGGGAATAGCAGGGAAAAACTGTTTTTT. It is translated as CASSGNSREKLFF.

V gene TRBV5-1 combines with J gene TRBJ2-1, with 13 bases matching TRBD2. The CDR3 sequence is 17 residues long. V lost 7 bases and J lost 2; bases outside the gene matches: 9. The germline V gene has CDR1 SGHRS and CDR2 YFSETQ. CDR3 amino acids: CASYWTSGSPTYNEQFF. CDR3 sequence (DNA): TGCGCCAGCTATTGGACTAGCGGGAGTCCGACCTACAATGAGCAGTTCTTC.

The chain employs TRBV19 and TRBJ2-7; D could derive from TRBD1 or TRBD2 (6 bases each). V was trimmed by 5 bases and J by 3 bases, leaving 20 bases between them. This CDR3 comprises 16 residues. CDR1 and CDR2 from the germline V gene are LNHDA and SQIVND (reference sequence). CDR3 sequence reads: CASSAWGAEGHYEQYF. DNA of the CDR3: TGTGCCAGTAGTGCTTGGGGGGCGGAGGGGCACTACGAGCAGTACTTC.

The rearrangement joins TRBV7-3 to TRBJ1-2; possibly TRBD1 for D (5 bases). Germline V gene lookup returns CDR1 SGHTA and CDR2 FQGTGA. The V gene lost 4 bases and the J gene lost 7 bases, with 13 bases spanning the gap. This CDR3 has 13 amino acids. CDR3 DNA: TGTGCCAGCAGCTCCCAGGAGGGGTTTGGCTACACCTTC. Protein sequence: CASSSQEGFGYTF.

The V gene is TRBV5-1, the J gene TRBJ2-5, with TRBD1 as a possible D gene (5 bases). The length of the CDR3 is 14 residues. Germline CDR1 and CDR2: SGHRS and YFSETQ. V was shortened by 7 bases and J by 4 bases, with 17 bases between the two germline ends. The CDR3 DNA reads TGCGCCAGCGAAGGGGTCGGGTCGGGAGAGACCCAGTACTTC. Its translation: CASEGVGSGETQYF.

The CDR3 reads CASSWGDAPTNEKLFF. The CDR3 DNA follows: TGCGCCAGCAGCTGGGGGGACGCACCAACTAATGAAAAACTGTTTTTT. This chain connects TRBV5-1 to TRBJ1-4, with D maybe TRBD1 (5 bases). The V end was cut by 3 bases, the J end by 0 bases, with 12 bases between. Germline values: CDR1 SGHRS, CDR2 YFSETQ. The CDR3 is 16 amino acids.

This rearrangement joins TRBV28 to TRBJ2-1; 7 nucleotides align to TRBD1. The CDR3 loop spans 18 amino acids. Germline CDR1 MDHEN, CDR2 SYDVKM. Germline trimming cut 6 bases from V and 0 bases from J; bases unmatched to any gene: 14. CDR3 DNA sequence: TGTGCCAGCAGAACTGACAGGGTTCACCCTAGCTCCTACAATGAGCAGTTCTTC. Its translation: CASRTDRVHPSSYNEQFF.

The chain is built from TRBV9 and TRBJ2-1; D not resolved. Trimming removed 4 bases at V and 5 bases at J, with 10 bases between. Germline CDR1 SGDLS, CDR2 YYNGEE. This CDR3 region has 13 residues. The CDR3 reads CASSIAVNNEQFF. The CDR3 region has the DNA TGTGCCAGCAGCATCGCGGTTAACAATGAGCAGTTCTTC.

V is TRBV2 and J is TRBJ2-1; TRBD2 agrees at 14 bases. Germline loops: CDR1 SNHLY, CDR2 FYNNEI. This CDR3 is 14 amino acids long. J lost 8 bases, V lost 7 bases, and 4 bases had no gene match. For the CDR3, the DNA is TGTGCCAGCATAGGGACTAGCGGGGGCGATGAGCAGTTCTTC. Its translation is CASIGTSGGDEQFF.

The CDR3 DNA reads TGTGCCAGCAGTGACTCAACAGGGGGTTACAATGAGCAGTTCTTC. It yields the protein CASSDSTGGYNEQFF. The chain has TRBV6-4 and TRBJ2-1, with TRBD1 identical over 8 bases. Trimming at V came to 0 bases and at J to 4 bases, leaving 2 bases not matched to a gene. Germline lookup yields CDR1 MRHNA and CDR2 SNTAGT. CDR3 length: 15 residues.

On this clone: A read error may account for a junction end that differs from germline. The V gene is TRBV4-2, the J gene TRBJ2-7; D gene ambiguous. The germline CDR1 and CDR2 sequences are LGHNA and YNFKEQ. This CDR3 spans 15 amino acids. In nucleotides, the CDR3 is TGTGCCAGCAGCCAAGCCCGGCAGCCCTCCTACGAGCGGTACTTC. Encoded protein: CASSQARQPSYERYF.

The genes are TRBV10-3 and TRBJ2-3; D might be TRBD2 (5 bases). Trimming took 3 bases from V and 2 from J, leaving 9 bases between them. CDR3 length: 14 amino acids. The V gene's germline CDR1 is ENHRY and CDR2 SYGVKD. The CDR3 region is CAISDGLHTDTQYF. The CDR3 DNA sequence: TGTGCCATCAGTGATGGACTGCACACAGATACGCAGTATTTT.

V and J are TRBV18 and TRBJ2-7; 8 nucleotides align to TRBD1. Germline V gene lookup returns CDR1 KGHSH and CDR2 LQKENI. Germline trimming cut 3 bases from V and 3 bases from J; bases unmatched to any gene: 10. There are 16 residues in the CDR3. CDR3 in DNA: TGTGCCAGCTCACCCCCGTCCCAGGGGGCGGGCTACGAGCAGTACTTC. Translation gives CASSPPSQGAGYEQYF. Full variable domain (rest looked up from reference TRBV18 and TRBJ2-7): NAGVMQNPRHLVRRRGQEARLRCSPMKGHSHVYWYRQLPEEGLKFMVYLQKENIIDESGMPKERFSAEFPKEGPSILRIQQVVRGDSAAYFCASSPPSQGAGYEQYFGPGTRLTVT.

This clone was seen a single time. The CDR3 DNA reads TGTGCCAGCAGCTTTGAATCAAACTACGAGCAGTACTTC. It translates to CASSFESNYEQYF. The rearrangement uses TRBV11-3 and TRBJ2-7; no clear D. The CDR3 length is 13 residues. V lost 3 bases to trimming and J lost 3 bases, with 9 bases between them. The germline gives CDR1 SGHNT, CDR2 YENEEA. Full variable domain (missing parts from reference TRBV11-3 and TRBJ2-7): EAGVVQSPRYKIIEKKQPVAFWCNPISGHNTLYWYLQNLGQGPELLIRYENEEAVDDSQLPKDRFSAERLKGVDSTLKIQPAELGDSAVYLCASSFESNYEQYFGPGTRLTVT.

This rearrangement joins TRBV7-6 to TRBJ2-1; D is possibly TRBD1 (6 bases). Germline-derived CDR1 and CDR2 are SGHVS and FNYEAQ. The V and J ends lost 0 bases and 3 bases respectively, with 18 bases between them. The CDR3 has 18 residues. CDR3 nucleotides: TGTGCCAGCAGCTTAGCATCACTCCGAAGGGGGTTCTACAATGAGCAGTTCTTC. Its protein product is CASSLASLRRGFYNEQFF.

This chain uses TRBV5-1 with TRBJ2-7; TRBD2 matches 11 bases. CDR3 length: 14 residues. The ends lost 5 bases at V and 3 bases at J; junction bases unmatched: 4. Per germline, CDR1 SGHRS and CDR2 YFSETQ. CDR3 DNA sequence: TGCGCCAGCAGGGAGGGACTAGCGGACTACGAGCAGTACTTC. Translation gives CASREGLADYEQYF.